Below, one T cell receptor (beta chain) is given with its context. Its target is unknown. This specimen comes from a study of shared clonotypes between healthy human individuals. Study in general: Per donor, CD8 memory used one plate, CD8 naive used two, CD4 memory used three and CD4 naive used three.

The protocol was immunoSEQ multiplex PCR, while the TCRdb copy is restricted to in-frame clones and leaves out a portion. The sample yields millions of clones, 85% to 95% seen once. Study-wide points: Clonotype sharing among donors was expected to depend on sequencing depth.

The CDR3 is made up of 15 amino acids. Trimming took off 5 bases at V and 2 bases at J, with 15 bases between the two ends. Germline lookup yields CDR1 MGHDK and CDR2 SYGVNS. Donors comprised healthy HIV-negative adults lacking recent acute infections or vaccinations. The sequenced material came from naive CD4+ T cells sorted from blood. Subset reported: CD45RA+ positively selected. This chain connects TRBV25-1 to TRBJ1-2, with TRBD1 as a possible D gene (6 bases). The receptor was derived from a man aged 18 to 35 in good health. The CDR3 region is CASSRTGTPNYGYTF. The CDR3 DNA reads as TGTGCCAGCAGTAGAACCGGGACACCGAACTATGGCTACACCTTC.